These 7 T cell receptor beta chains were sequenced from one sample in a study of cytomegalovirus exposure and HLA in healthy donors. PCR used 60 Vbeta primers and 13 Jbeta primers. Profiled with immunoSEQ multiplex PCR; TCRdb holds only in-frame clones, not every one. The sample has roughly 130,000 clones; more than 60% are singletons. Input material: PBMCs. These receptors were collected from a male donor in good health and CMV-seronegative.

The chain has TRBV19 and TRBJ1-6; D uncertain. The CDR3 is made up of 15 amino acids. The V gene lost 4 bases and the J gene lost 8 bases, with 15 bases spanning the gap. The germline gives CDR1 LNHDA, CDR2 SQIVND (reference sequence). The CDR3 DNA reads as TGTGCCAGTAGTACGCAGGCTTTGGAGGATTCACCCCTCCACTTT. Residues: CASSTQALEDSPLHF. The full variable domain, with the rest looked up from reference TRBV19 and TRBJ1-6, is DGGITQSPKYLFRKEGQNVTLSCEQNLNHDAMYWYRQDPGQGLRLIYYSQIVNDFQKGDIAEGYSVSREKKESFPLTVTSAQKNPTAFYLCASSTQALEDSPLHFGNGTRLTVT.

This clone was detected only a few times. DNA for the CDR3: TGTGCCAGCAGTGCGCAGAGGGCTGAAGCTTTCTTT. This gives the protein CASSAQRAEAFF. This chain links TRBV28 with TRBJ1-1, with D unresolved. This CDR3 region has 12 residues. CDR1 and CDR2 from the germline V gene are MDHEN and SYDVKM. Trimming took off 5 bases at V and 6 bases at J, with 10 bases between the two ends.

This clone is medium-sized in the sample. CDR3 loop: CSVTGTLNEKLFF. Written as DNA, the CDR3 is TGCAGCGTTACAGGGACACTAAATGAAAAACTGTTTTTT. The gene calls are TRBV29-1 and TRBJ1-4, with a weak D call TRBD1 (6 bases). The V and J ends lost 5 bases and 5 bases respectively, with 12 bases between them. Germline V gene lookup returns CDR1 SQVTM and CDR2 ANQGSEA. This CDR3 spans 13 amino acids. The full variable domain, in which reference TRBV29-1 and TRBJ1-4 provide the parts outside the CDR3, is SAVISQKPSRDICQRGTSLTIQCQVDSQVTMMFWYRQQPGQSLTLIATANQGSEATYESGFVIDKFPISRPNLTFSTLTVSNMSPEDSSIYLCSVTGTLNEKLFFGSGTQLSVL.

On this clone itself: At one end the junction does not follow the germline gene, possibly because of a read error. Other DNA sequences in this specimen translate into the identical CDR3. This chain uses TRBV6-1 with TRBJ1-2, with D perhaps TRBD1 (5 bases). This CDR3 has 14 amino acids. Germline-derived CDR1 and CDR2 are MNHNS and SASEGT. The CDR3 region has the DNA TGTGCTAGCAGTGGAATTTCAGGGTCCTATGGCTACACCTTC. Translated: CASSGISGSYGYTF.

The V call is TRBV28, the J call TRBJ1-2; TRBD1 matches at 7 bases. The V segment lost 6 bases and the J segment 4 bases; nucleotides outside the gene matches: 8. CDR3 length equals 14 residues. The germline V gene encodes CDR1 MDHEN and CDR2 SYDVKM. The chain's CDR3 is CASRAPDRAYGYTF. DNA of the CDR3: TGTGCCAGCAGGGCCCCAGACAGGGCCTATGGCTACACCTTC.

The chain has TRBV25-1 and TRBJ2-5; 7 bases agree with TRBD1. The CDR3 has 13 amino acids. The V gene end was trimmed by 5 bases and the J gene end by 4 bases; junction bases not matched to a gene: 4. Germline CDR1 and CDR2: MGHDK and SYGVNS. The CDR3 spells CASSPGQRETQYF. The CDR3 DNA is TGTGCCAGCAGTCCGGGACAGCGAGAGACCCAGTACTTC. The whole variable domain, filled in from reference TRBV25-1 and TRBJ2-5, reads EADIYQTPRYLVIGTGKKITLECSQTMGHDKMYWYQQDPGMELHLIHYSYGVNSTEKGDLSSESTVSRIRTEHFPLTLESARPSHTSQYLCASSPGQRETQYFGPGTRLLVL.

Only a few counts were recorded for this clone. J is TRBJ1-2 and V is TRBV2; no clear D gene. CDR3 length: 15 amino acids. Trimming stripped 2 bases from V and 0 bases from J, with 10 bases between. From germline, CDR1 is SNHLY and CDR2 FYNNEI. CDR3 amino acids: CASSELAVANYGYTF. The CDR3, as DNA: TGTGCCAGCAGTGAATTGGCGGTTGCTAACTATGGCTACACCTTC.